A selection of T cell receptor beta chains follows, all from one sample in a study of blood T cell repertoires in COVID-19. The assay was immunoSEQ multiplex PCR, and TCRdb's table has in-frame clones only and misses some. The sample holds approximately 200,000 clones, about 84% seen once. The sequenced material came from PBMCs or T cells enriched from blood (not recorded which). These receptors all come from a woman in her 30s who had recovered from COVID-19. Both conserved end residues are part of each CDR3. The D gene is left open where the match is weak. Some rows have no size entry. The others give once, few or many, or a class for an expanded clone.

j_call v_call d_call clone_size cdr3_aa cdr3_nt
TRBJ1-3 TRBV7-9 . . CASSPYVGGGNTIYF TGTGCCAGCAGCCCCTACGTCGGAGGGGGAAACACCATATATTTT
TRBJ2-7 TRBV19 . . CASSAPLGGGYEQYF TGTGCCAGTAGTGCCCCCCTTGGGGGCGGCTACGAGCAGTACTTC
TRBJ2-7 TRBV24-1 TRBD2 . CATSDPTSGVNSEQYF TGTGCCACCAGTGATCCCACTAGCGGGGTGAACTCCGAGCAGTACTTC
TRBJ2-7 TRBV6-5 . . CASSYGVQGVYEQYF TGTGCCAGCAGTTACGGGGTACAGGGTGTCTACGAGCAGTACTTC
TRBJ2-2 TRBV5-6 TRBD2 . CASSRAGSGRATGELFF TGTGCCAGCAGCAGGGCAGGGAGCGGGAGGGCCACCGGGGAGCTGTTTTTT
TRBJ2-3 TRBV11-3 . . CASSLGGSTDTQYF TGTGCCAGCAGCTTAGGAGGTAGCACAGATACGCAGTATTTT
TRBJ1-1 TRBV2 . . CASQDGNSGTEAFF TGTGCCAGCCAAGACGGGAACAGCGGCACTGAAGCTTTCTTT
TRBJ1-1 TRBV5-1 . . CASSLEGVNTEAFF TGCGCCAGCAGCTTGGAGGGGGTGAACACTGAAGCTTTCTTT
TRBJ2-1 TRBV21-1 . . CASSPRVEAGTFF TGTGCCAGCAGCCCGCGCGTCGAAGCGGGAACCTTCTTC
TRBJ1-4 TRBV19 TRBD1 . CASSILSGTGNEKLFF TGTGCCAGTAGTATTCTATCCGGGACAGGGAATGAAAAACTGTTTTTT
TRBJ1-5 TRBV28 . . CASSLRWEGTFHQPQHF TGTGCCAGCAGTTTAAGGTGGGAGGGGACGTTTCATCAGCCCCAGCATTTT
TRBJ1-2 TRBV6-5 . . CASKAGSRNYGYTF TGTGCCAGCAAAGCAGGGTCGAGGAACTATGGCTACACCTTC
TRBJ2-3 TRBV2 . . CASSEISRIWTDTQYF TGTGCCAGCAGTGAGATTAGCCGGATATGGACAGATACGCAGTATTTT
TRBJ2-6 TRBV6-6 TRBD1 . CASSLDRFSGANVLTF TGTGCCAGCAGTTTGGACAGGTTCTCTGGGGCCAACGTCCTGACTTTC
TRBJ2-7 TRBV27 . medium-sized CASRLGPNAQGLDF TGTGCCAGCAGACTCGGGCCTAATGCTCAGGGCCTAGACTTC
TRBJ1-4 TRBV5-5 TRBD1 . CASSVTGTGREKLFF TGTGCCAGCAGCGTAACCGGGACAGGGCGAGAAAAACTGTTTTTT
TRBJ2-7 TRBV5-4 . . CASSLRDSSPEQYF TGTGCCAGCAGCCTCCGGGACTCCTCCCCCGAGCAGTACTTC
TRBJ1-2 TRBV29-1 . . CSVEDREQGSDSGYTF TGCAGCGTTGAAGATCGGGAGCAGGGCAGTGACTCTGGCTACACCTTC
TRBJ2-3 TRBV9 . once CASSEGRQGLTDTQYF TGTGCCAGCAGCGAAGGACGGCAGGGGCTCACAGATACGCAGTATTTT
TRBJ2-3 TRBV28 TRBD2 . CASSQTMVGGLAGAPDTQYF TGTGCCAGCAGTCAAACCATGGTGGGGGGACTAGCGGGGGCACCAGATACGCAGTATTTT
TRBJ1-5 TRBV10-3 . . CAISDLNQPQHF TGTGCCATCAGTGACCTCAATCAGCCCCAGCATTTT
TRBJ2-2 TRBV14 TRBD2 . CASSLAGVGTGELFF TGTGCCAGCAGCCTAGCGGGAGTCGGGACCGGGGAGCTGTTTTTT
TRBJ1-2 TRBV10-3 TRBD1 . CAISEGQGYGYTF TGTGCCATCAGTGAGGGACAGGGCTATGGCTACACCTTC
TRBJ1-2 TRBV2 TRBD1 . CASSAALRQGKDGYTF TGTGCCAGCAGTGCGGCCCTCAGACAGGGGAAGGATGGCTACACCTTC
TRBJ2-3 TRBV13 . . CASSSSSGSPRTDTQYF TGTGCCAGCAGCTCATCTTCCGGGAGCCCCCGCACAGATACGCAGTATTTT
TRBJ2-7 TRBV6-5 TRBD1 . CASRRTGVVGQYF TGTGCCAGCAGAAGGACAGGGGTCGTAGGGCAGTACTTC
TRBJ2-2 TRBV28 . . CASSFSTGELFF TGTGCCAGCAGCTTCTCCACCGGGGAGCTGTTTTTT
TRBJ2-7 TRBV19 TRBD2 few CASSIGTSGSSYEQYF TGTGCCAGTAGTATTGGGACTAGCGGGAGCTCCTACGAGCAGTACTTC
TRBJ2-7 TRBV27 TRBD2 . CASSPPRGPGGDEQYF TGTGCCAGCAGTCCCCCGCGGGGTCCCGGGGGGGACGAGCAGTACTTC
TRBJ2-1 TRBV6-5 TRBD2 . CASSALAGKSNEQFF TGTGCCAGCAGCGCACTAGCGGGAAAGTCTAATGAGCAGTTCTTC
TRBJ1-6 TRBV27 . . CASSPSFTSNSPLHF TGTGCCAGCAGCCCCAGTTTCACCAGTAATTCACCCCTCCACTTT
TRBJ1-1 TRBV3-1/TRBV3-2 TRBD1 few CASSGALRDRGVGGNTEAFF TGTGCCAGCAGCGGCGCACTCCGGGACAGGGGCGTTGGAGGAAACACTGAAGCTTTCTTT
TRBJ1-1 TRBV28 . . CASSPDRRDTEAFF TGTGCCAGCAGTCCAGACAGGCGGGACACTGAAGCTTTCTTT
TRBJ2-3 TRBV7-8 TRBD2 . CASSLTSNPGTDTQYF TGTGCCAGCAGCCTGACTAGCAATCCAGGCACAGATACGCAGTATTTT
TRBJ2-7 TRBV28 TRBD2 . CASSSLAASYEQYF TGTGCCAGCAGTTCCCTAGCGGCTTCCTACGAGCAGTACTTC
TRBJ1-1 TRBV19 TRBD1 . CASSKSRGQTEAFF TGTGCCAGTAGCAAAAGCAGGGGGCAAACTGAAGCTTTCTTT
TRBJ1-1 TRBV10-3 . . CAISDTGNTEAFF TGTGCCATCAGTGATACAGGGAACACTGAAGCTTTCTTT
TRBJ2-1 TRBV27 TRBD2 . CASSLPLTSGGNEQFF TGTGCCAGCAGTTTACCCCTGACTAGCGGGGGCAATGAGCAGTTCTTC
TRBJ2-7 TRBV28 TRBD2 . CASRPGLAVGEQYF TGTGCCAGCAGGCCGGGACTAGCGGTGGGGGAGCAGTACTTC
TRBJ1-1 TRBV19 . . CATTRGNTEAFF TGTGCCACCACCAGGGGGAACACTGAAGCTTTCTTT
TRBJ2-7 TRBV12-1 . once CASSFPSSELNEQYF TGTGCCAGCAGCTTTCCCTCTAGTGAACTAAACGAGCAGTACTTC
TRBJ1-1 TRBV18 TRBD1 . CASSPEDRIGLRGTEAFF TGTGCCAGCTCACCGGAGGACAGGATCGGGCTGAGGGGCACTGAAGCTTTCTTT
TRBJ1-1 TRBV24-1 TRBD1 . CATSDSRGLNTEAFF TGTGCCACCAGTGATTCCAGGGGGCTGAACACTGAAGCTTTCTTT
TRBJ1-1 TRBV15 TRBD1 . CATSSTGGGTEAFF TGTGCCACCAGCTCCACAGGGGGAGGCACTGAAGCTTTCTTT
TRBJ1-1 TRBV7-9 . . CASSPIRMNTEAFF TGTGCCAGCAGCCCAATCAGGATGAACACTGAAGCTTTCTTT
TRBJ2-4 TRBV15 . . CATSRENMAALAKNIQYF TGTGCCACCAGCAGAGAAAATATGGCGGCCCTAGCCAAAAACATTCAGTACTTC
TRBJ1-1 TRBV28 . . CASSFGAVMNTEAFF TGTGCCAGCAGTTTTGGAGCTGTAATGAACACTGAAGCTTTCTTT